Sequencing of this T cell receptor beta chain was carried out in a study of patients and donors after allogeneic stem cell transplantation. One entry per CDR3 protein, called by TCRdb with MiXCR from the RT-PCR reads. The table records 900,000 to 1,000,000 distinct CDR3 sequences, over 15% of them present only once. Germline V gives CDR1 DFQATT, CDR2 SNEGSKA (reference sequence). The ends lost 3 bases at V and 6 bases at J; junction bases unmatched: 7. The CDR3 totals 15 residues. This clonotype was detected a few times. The chain employs TRBV20-1 and TRBJ2-5, with 13 positions matching TRBD2. The specimen was blood, either unsorted or a sorted T cell fraction (not recorded which). The TCR originated in a human donor who was either an allogeneic HSCT recipient or a stem cell or donor lymphocyte infusion donor (not recorded which). It is not recorded whose cells these are; they may come from a transplant donor. The CDR3 DNA is TGCAGTGCTAGTTGGGGGACTAGCGGGACCAAGACCCAGTACTTC. Translated, it gives CSASWGTSGTKTQYF.